This T cell receptor (beta chain) was sequenced for a study of CD8 T cells in Susac syndrome. This clonotype came up a few times. With random hexamers, roughly 0.45 to 1 ug RNA was reverse transcribed. The CDR3 of TCR beta was amplified by immunoSEQ multiplex PCR across 54 Vbeta and 13 Jbeta. TCRdb called the immunoSEQ multiplex PCR reads again in MiXCR, with one record for every CDR3 protein. The sample records over 350,000 distinct CDR3 sequences, roughly 85% being singletons. The CDR3 loop spans 13 amino acids. Trimming removed 7 bases from V and 4 bases from J; junction bases left unmatched: 5. Germline V gives CDR1 SQVTM, CDR2 ANQGSEA.

The chain joins TRBV29-1 to TRBJ2-7; 12 bases are shared with TRBD1. Sequencing was carried out using CD8+ T cells from PBMCs. This TCR was recovered from a human donor with multiple sclerosis. CDR3: CSAGQGAAYEQYF. CDR3 sequence (DNA): TGCAGCGCGGGACAGGGGGCGGCTTACGAGCAGTACTTC.